A single sample gave rise to the 32 T cell receptor beta chains below, sequenced in a study of shared clonotypes between healthy human individuals. Clones were read by immunoSEQ multiplex PCR, and TCRdb kept only the in-frame ones, dropping some. The profile shows more than 1.2 million clones, less than 99% of them singletons. The sequencing input was naive CD4+ T cells sorted from blood. Documented subset: CD45RA+ positively selected. The receptors originated from a man in his thirties or forties in good health.

The V and J genes are TRBV19 and TRBJ2-7; D is possibly TRBD1 (5 bases). This CDR3 has 15 residues. The germline V gene encodes CDR1 LNHDA and CDR2 SQIVND (reference sequence). V dropped 0 bases and J dropped 3 bases, with 12 bases sitting between them. In DNA, the CDR3 is TGTGCCAGTAGTATAGAGGCAGGGTTACTCTACGAGCAGTACTTC. This codes for CASSIEAGLLYEQYF. The variable domain in full, completed from reference TRBV19 and TRBJ2-7, reads DGGITQSPKYLFRKEGQNVTLSCEQNLNHDAMYWYRQDPGQGLRLIYYSQIVNDFQKGDIAEGYSVSREKKESFPLTVTSAQKNPTAFYLCASSIEAGLLYEQYFGPGTRLTVT.

The CDR3, as DNA: TGTGCCAGCAATACGGTTGAAGAGACCCAGTACTTC. Its protein is CASNTVEETQYF. This chain connects TRBV7-9 to TRBJ2-5; D ambiguous. Per germline, CDR1 SEHNR and CDR2 FQNEAQ (reference sequence). The CDR3 has 12 residues. The V end was cut by 7 bases, the J end by 3 bases, with 9 bases between.

This chain links TRBV15 with TRBJ2-7; no definite D call. V shed 0 bases and J shed 0 bases, with 9 bases lying between them. CDR1 and CDR2 from the germline V gene are LNHNV and YYDKDF (reference sequence). This CDR3 is 15 amino acids long. CDR3 residues: CATSRDNSFSYEQYF. The DNA for the CDR3 is TGTGCCACCAGCAGAGACAACAGTTTCTCCTACGAGCAGTACTTC.

This chain connects TRBV9 to TRBJ2-1; 9 bases map to TRBD2. The CDR3 length is 18 residues. Unmatched junction bases numbered 11, after V lost 4 bases and J lost 0 bases. The germline V gene encodes CDR1 SGDLS and CDR2 YYNGEE. CDR3 nucleotide sequence: TGTGCCAGCAGCCAGAGGGCTAGCGGGAAGAGCTCCTACAATGAGCAGTTCTTC. It yields the protein CASSQRASGKSSYNEQFF.

The chain combines TRBV6-5 with TRBJ2-1, with D possibly matching TRBD2 (5 bases). V was shortened by 2 bases and J by 3 bases, with 11 bases between the two germline ends. Germline assignment: CDR1 MNHEY and CDR2 SVGAGI. This CDR3 is 15 amino acids long. CDR3 region: CASSYEPSNYNEQFF. For the CDR3, the DNA is TGTGCCAGCAGTTACGAGCCTAGCAACTACAATGAGCAGTTCTTC.

This chain uses TRBV4-1 with TRBJ2-3; 8 bases map to TRBD2. Germline V CDR1 and CDR2: MGHRA, YSYEKL. The CDR3 length is 19 residues. V dropped 1 base and J dropped 1; count of bases not matched to a gene: 13. The CDR3 sequence: CASSQAYTLGLVGTDTQYF. CDR3 DNA: TGCGCCAGCAGCCAAGCATATACCCTGGGACTAGTGGGCACAGATACGCAGTATTTT.

About this clone: The same CDR3 can be traced to other DNA sequences in this sample. The V and J genes are TRBV28 and TRBJ2-1; 8 bases map to TRBD2. The length of the CDR3 is 14 residues. The germline V gene has CDR1 MDHEN and CDR2 SYDVKM. V gave up 2 bases and J gave up 5 bases; unmatched junction bases: 2. CDR3 nucleotide sequence: TGTGCCAGCAGTTTAACTAGCGGAAACAATGAGCAGTTCTTC. It yields the protein CASSLTSGNNEQFF.

This rearrangement joins TRBV5-1 to TRBJ1-1; D not certain. This CDR3 is built from 13 residues. V shed 0 bases and J shed 5 bases, with 8 bases lying between them. CDR1 and CDR2 (germline): SGHRS, YFSETQ. As DNA, the CDR3 is TGCGCCAGCAGCTTGGCCTACGAAACTGAAGCTTTCTTT. This codes for CASSLAYETEAFF.

Regarding this clone: The sample carries other DNA sequences with the same CDR3. The gene calls are TRBV28 and TRBJ2-7; 10 nucleotides match TRBD2. The CDR3 spans 15 residues. V lost 5 bases to trimming and J lost 0 bases; unmatched junction nucleotides: 4. The germline V gene has CDR1 MDHEN and CDR2 SYDVKM. The CDR3 DNA follows: TGTGCCAGCAGTGTCAGCGGGAGGGCCTCCTACGAGCAGTACTTC. As protein: CASSVSGRASYEQYF. Full variable domain (missing parts from reference TRBV28 and TRBJ2-7): DVKVTQSSRYLVKRTGEKVFLECVQDMDHENMFWYRQDPGLGLRLIYFSYDVKMKEKGDIPEGYSVSREKKERFSLILESASTNQTSMYLCASSVSGRASYEQYFGPGTRLTVT.

This chain uses TRBV7-9 with TRBJ2-7; TRBD2 matches 8 bases. Germline trimming cut 1 base from V and 0 bases from J; bases unmatched to any gene: 5. The germline gives CDR1 SEHNR, CDR2 FQNEAQ (reference sequence). The CDR3 loop spans 16 amino acids. CDR3 sequence reads: CASSLGSGRFSYEQYF. The CDR3, as DNA: TGTGCCAGCAGCTTAGGAAGCGGGAGATTCTCCTACGAGCAGTACTTC.

The chain is built from TRBV5-1 and TRBJ1-5; maybe TRBD1 (6 bases). Germline CDR1 is SGHRS and CDR2 is YFSETQ. This CDR3 contains 15 residues. Trimming pared 4 bases from V and 1 base from J, leaving 12 bases between. The CDR3, as DNA: TGCGCCAGCAGCCCACAGGGCGGGAGCAATCAGCCCCAGCATTTT. Its protein is CASSPQGGSNQPQHF. The full variable domain, with the rest looked up from reference TRBV5-1 and TRBJ1-5, is KAGVTQTPRYLIKTRGQQVTLSCSPISGHRSVSWYQQTPGQGLQFLFEYFSETQRNKGNFPGRFSGRQFSNSRSEMNVSTLELGDSALYLCASSPQGGSNQPQHFGDGTRLSIL.

This chain joins TRBV29-1 and TRBJ2-3; D may be TRBD1 (6 bases). V lost 4 bases to trimming and J lost 2 bases, with 13 bases between them. The CDR3 spans 14 residues. CDR1 SQVTM and CDR2 ANQGSEA come from the germline V gene. The CDR3 nucleotides read TGCAGCGTTGTTTCCGGACAGTACACAGATACGCAGTATTTT. Protein sequence: CSVVSGQYTDTQYF.

This chain uses TRBV2 with TRBJ2-7; D tentatively fits TRBD1 or TRBD2 (5 bases each). CDR3 length equals 16 residues. CDR1 is SNHLY and CDR2 is FYNNEI in the germline V gene. V lost 6 bases to trimming and J lost 3 bases, with 21 bases between them. CDR3 sequence: CASRGAYGTQFYEQYF. The CDR3 DNA follows: TGTGCCAGCAGGGGAGCTTACGGGACCCAATTCTACGAGCAGTACTTC.

The chain couples TRBV7-2 to TRBJ2-3, with 13 nucleotides matching TRBD2. V was pared by 4 bases and J by 6 bases, with 4 bases of the junction left unmatched. Germline-derived CDR1 and CDR2 are SGHTA and FQGNSA. The CDR3 is 15 amino acids. The CDR3 DNA sequence: TGTGCCAGCAGCTGGAGGACTAGCGGGAGTGATACGCAGTATTTT. The encoded protein is CASSWRTSGSDTQYF.

The chain has TRBV30 and TRBJ1-1, with TRBD1 as a possible D gene (5 bases). The CDR3 loop spans 17 amino acids. Trimming stripped 2 bases from V and 0 bases from J, with 19 bases between. The V gene's germline CDR1 is GTSNPN and CDR2 SVGIG (reference sequence). CDR3 DNA: TGTGCCTGGAGTCTTCCATATCGGGGGGATGTGAACACTGAAGCTTTCTTT. Its translation is CAWSLPYRGDVNTEAFF.

Only one count was recorded for this clone. The chain uses TRBV4-1 and TRBJ2-6; D is unresolved. The CDR3 has 19 residues. Germline CDR1 reads MGHRA; CDR2 reads YSYEKL. V was clipped by 2 bases and J by 1 base, with 18 bases between them. The CDR3 nucleotides read TGCGCCAGCAGCCAAACGCCCGGGTTCTTGGGGTCTGGGGCCAACGTCCTGACTTTC. It is translated as CASSQTPGFLGSGANVLTF.

The chain links TRBV5-4 to TRBJ2-1; no firm D call. In germline, CDR1 is SGHNT, CDR2 YYREEE (reference sequence). The ends were cut back, 10 bases at V and 0 bases at J, with 11 bases in the middle. The CDR3 contains 13 residues. The CDR3: CAAGLSSYNEQFF. As DNA, the CDR3 is TGTGCCGCCGGGTTGAGCTCCTACAATGAGCAGTTCTTC.

The chain couples TRBV28 to TRBJ2-7; the match to TRBD1 covers 10 bases. The germline gives CDR1 MDHEN, CDR2 SYDVKM. V lost 3 bases and J lost 5; bases outside the gene matches: 7. The CDR3 spans 15 residues. CDR3 residues: CASSFRDRGVNEQYF. The CDR3 bases are TGTGCCAGCAGTTTCCGGGACAGGGGAGTCAACGAGCAGTACTTC.

In regard to this clone: In the same sample, other DNA sequences code for this CDR3. The chain links TRBV18 to TRBJ2-2; D unresolved. CDR3 length: 14 amino acids. V lost 3 bases to trimming and J lost 2 bases, with 7 bases between them. Germline V gene data show CDR1 as KGHSH and CDR2 as LQKENI. The CDR3 reads CASSPLGNTGELFF. The DNA for the CDR3 is TGTGCCAGCTCACCCCTGGGTAACACCGGGGAGCTGTTTTTT.

As for this clone: At one boundary the junction diverges from the germline segment, which might be a read error. V gene TRBV27 combines with J gene TRBJ1-1; unclear D gene. The CDR3 is made up of 11 amino acids. CDR1 and CDR2 from the germline V gene are MNHEY and SMNVEV (reference sequence). The CDR3 nucleotides read TGTGCCAGCATTTTAAATGGACTAGCTTTCTTT. Its protein is CASILNGLAFF.

The chain carries TRBV9 and TRBJ2-1; 8 nucleotides match TRBD2. CDR3 length: 16 residues. With V trimmed by 0 bases and J by 10 bases, 12 bases remained unmatched. CDR1 and CDR2 from the germline V gene are SGDLS and YYNGEE. CDR3 protein: CASSVAGTRASSEQFF. The CDR3, as DNA: TGTGCCAGCAGCGTAGCCGGGACTAGAGCGAGCAGCGAGCAGTTCTTC.

The chain has TRBV7-8 and TRBJ2-6, with TRBD1 as a possible D gene (6 bases). The length of the CDR3 is 11 residues. Germline CDR1 and CDR2: SGHVS and FQNEAQ. V gave up 5 bases and J gave up 16 bases, with 12 bases separating them. The CDR3 reads CASSDQGFLTF. In nucleotides, the CDR3 is TGTGCCAGCAGCGACCAGGGGTTTCTGACTTTC.

This rearrangement joins TRBV6-6 to TRBJ1-2, with no clear D. This CDR3 is 15 amino acids long. The germline V gene has CDR1 MNHNY and CDR2 SVGAGI (reference sequence). V lost 6 bases to trimming and J lost 5 bases, with 19 bases between them. The DNA for the CDR3 is TGTGCCAGCAGCTCCTCCGGGATGGGCGGGTATGGCTACACCTTC. This encodes CASSSSGMGGYGYTF.

J is TRBJ2-2 and V is TRBV5-5; D could derive from TRBD1 or TRBD2 (7 bases each). The CDR3 contains 17 residues. Trimming stripped 6 bases from V and 5 bases from J, with 23 bases between. CDR1 and CDR2 from the germline V gene are SGHKS and YYEKEE (reference sequence). CDR3 protein: CASTPSPGQGGTGELFF. CDR3 in DNA: TGTGCCAGCACCCCCTCCCCCGGCCAGGGGGGGACCGGGGAGCTGTTTTTT.

The J gene is TRBJ2-2, the V gene TRBV5-4; D is uncertain. CDR3 size: 13 residues. Germline CDR1 is SGHNT and CDR2 is YYREEE (reference sequence). Deletions cut 0 bases from V and 4 bases from J, with 4 bases between. CDR3 loop: CASSLAFTGELFF. The CDR3 DNA is TGTGCCAGCAGCTTGGCCTTCACCGGGGAGCTGTTTTTT.

This CDR3 is CASSVFDRGLYNEQFF. CDR3 in DNA: TGTGCCAGCAGCGTTTTTGACAGGGGTTTATACAATGAGCAGTTCTTC. The chain couples TRBV9 to TRBJ2-1; 8 bases are shared with TRBD1. V trimming: 2 bases; J trimming: 4 bases; junction bases outside the gene matches: 8. The germline CDR1 and CDR2 sequences are SGDLS and YYNGEE. CDR3 size: 16 residues.

The chain employs TRBV15 and TRBJ2-7, with a tentative D call TRBD2 (6 bases). The V end lost 0 bases, the J end lost 2 bases, and 14 bases lay between the germline ends. This CDR3 contains 16 residues. Per germline, CDR1 LNHNV and CDR2 YYDKDF (reference sequence). The CDR3 DNA sequence: TGTGCCACCAGCAGAGACAAAGGGACTTCAACCTACGAGCAGTACTTC. This translates into CATSRDKGTSTYEQYF. The variable domain in full, with the rest retrieved from reference TRBV15 and TRBJ2-7, is DAMVIQNPRYQVTQFGKPVTLSCSQTLNHNVMYWYQQKSSQAPKLLFHYYDKDFNNEADTPDNFQSRRPNTSFCFLDIRSPGLGDTAMYLCATSRDKGTSTYEQYFGPGTRLTVT.

This chain connects TRBV5-4 to TRBJ2-7; 10 bases line up with TRBD1. V lost 2 bases, J lost 6 bases, and 8 bases stayed unmatched. The CDR3 runs 15 residues. From germline, CDR1 is SGHNT and CDR2 YYREEE (reference sequence). The CDR3 coding sequence is TGTGCCAGCAGCTTCCCGAGGACAGGGGGGTCCGAGCAGTACTTC. The encoded protein is CASSFPRTGGSEQYF.

The rearrangement links TRBV4-3 to TRBJ2-1; the D gene is possibly TRBD1 (5 bases). This CDR3 spans 19 amino acids. V was pared by 0 bases and J by 4 bases, with 22 bases between. Per germline, CDR1 LGHNA and CDR2 YSLEER. The CDR3 sequence: CASSQEVMQWTPSYNEQFF. In DNA form, the CDR3 reads TGCGCCAGCAGCCAAGAGGTCATGCAGTGGACACCTTCGTACAATGAGCAGTTCTTC.

The V and J genes are TRBV7-2 and TRBJ1-1; no reliable D call. With 3 bases removed from V and 4 bases from J, the gap between germline ends came to 9 bases. The CDR3 consists of 13 residues. Germline V lookup: CDR1 SGHTA, CDR2 FQGNSA. The CDR3 spells CASSFIPFTEAFF. CDR3 nucleotide sequence: TGTGCCAGCAGCTTTATTCCCTTCACTGAAGCTTTCTTT.

A remark on this clone: This CDR3 is also generated by other DNA sequences in the sample. V is TRBV2 and J is TRBJ2-1; D is undetermined. Trimming removed 6 bases from V and 0 bases from J, with 12 bases in between. This CDR3 has 15 amino acids. Per the germline V gene, CDR1 is SNHLY and CDR2 is FYNNEI. The CDR3 loop is CASSPDLSSYNEQFF. The CDR3 region has the DNA TGTGCCAGCAGCCCCGACTTGAGCTCCTACAATGAGCAGTTCTTC.

The V call is TRBV27, the J call TRBJ2-7; 10 nucleotides align to TRBD2. Germline V gives CDR1 MNHEY, CDR2 SMNVEV (reference sequence). The J segment lost 0 bases and the V segment lost 5 bases, leaving 7 bases of the junction unmatched. The CDR3 runs 16 residues. The CDR3 sequence is CASSTRTSGTSYEQYF. DNA for the CDR3: TGTGCCAGCAGTACCAGGACTAGCGGAACCTCCTACGAGCAGTACTTC.